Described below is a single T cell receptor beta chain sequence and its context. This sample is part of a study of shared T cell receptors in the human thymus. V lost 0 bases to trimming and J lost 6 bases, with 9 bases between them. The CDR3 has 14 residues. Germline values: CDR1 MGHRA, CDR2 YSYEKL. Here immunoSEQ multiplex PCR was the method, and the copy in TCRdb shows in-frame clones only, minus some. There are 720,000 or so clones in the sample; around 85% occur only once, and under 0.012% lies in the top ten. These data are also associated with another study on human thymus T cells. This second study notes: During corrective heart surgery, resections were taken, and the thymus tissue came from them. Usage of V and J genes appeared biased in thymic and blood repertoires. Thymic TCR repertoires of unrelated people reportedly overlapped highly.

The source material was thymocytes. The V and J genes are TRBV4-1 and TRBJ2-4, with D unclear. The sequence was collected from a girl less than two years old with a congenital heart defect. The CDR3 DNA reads TGCGCCAGCAGCCAAGATCCCCAGGCAAACATTCAGTACTTC. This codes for CASSQDPQANIQYF.